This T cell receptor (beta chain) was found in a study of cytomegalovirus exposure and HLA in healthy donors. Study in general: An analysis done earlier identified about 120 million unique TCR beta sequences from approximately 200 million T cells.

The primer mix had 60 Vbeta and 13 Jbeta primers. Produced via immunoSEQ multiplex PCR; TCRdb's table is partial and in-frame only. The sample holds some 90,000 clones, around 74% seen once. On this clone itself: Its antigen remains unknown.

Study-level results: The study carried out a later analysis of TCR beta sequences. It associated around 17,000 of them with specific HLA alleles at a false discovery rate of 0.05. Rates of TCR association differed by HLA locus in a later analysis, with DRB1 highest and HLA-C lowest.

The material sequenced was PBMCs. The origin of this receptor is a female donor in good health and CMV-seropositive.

The CDR3 reads CASSPQGGSNQPQHF. CDR3 in DNA: TGTGCCAGCTCACCCCAGGGGGGTTCCAATCAGCCCCAGCATTTT. V gene TRBV18 combines with J gene TRBJ1-5, with 7 positions matching TRBD1. The CDR3 covers 15 residues. Germline V gene lookup returns CDR1 KGHSH and CDR2 LQKENI. With V trimmed by 3 bases and J by 3 bases, 5 bases remained unmatched. Looking up the rest from reference TRBV18 and TRBJ1-5 gives the full variable domain: NAGVMQNPRHLVRRRGQEARLRCSPMKGHSHVYWYRQLPEEGLKFMVYLQKENIIDESGMPKERFSAEFPKEGPSILRIQQVVRGDSAAYFCASSPQGGSNQPQHFGDGTRLSIL.